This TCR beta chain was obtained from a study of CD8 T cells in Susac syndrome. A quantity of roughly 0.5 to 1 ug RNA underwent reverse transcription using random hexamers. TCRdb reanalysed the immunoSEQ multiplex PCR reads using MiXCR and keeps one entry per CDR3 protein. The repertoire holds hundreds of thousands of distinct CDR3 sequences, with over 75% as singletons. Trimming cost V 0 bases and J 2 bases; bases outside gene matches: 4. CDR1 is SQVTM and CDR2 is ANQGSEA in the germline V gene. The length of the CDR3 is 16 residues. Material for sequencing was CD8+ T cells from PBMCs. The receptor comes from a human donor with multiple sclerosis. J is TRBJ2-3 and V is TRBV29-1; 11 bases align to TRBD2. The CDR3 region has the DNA TGCAGCGTTGAAGAGGTAGCGGGGGGGTTCACAGATACGCAGTATTTT. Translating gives CSVEEVAGGFTDTQYF.